The table lists the clone carrying this TCR beta chain with a count of one. Its antigen is still unknown. Participants comprised healthy donors of bone marrow. The data originate from a study of cytomegalovirus exposure and HLA in healthy donors. The wider study: In an early release, HLA-typed donors contributed roughly 85 million unique TCR sequences.

General observations from the study: The listing of 150 to 200 TCR beta chains classed them as cytomegalovirus-associated. Fewer N-insertions (relative to the 666-donor mean) were reportedly seen in an Asian-associated ancestry cluster in a later analysis.

Primers included in the PCR were 60 Vbeta and 13 Jbeta primers. Using immunoSEQ multiplex PCR, the repertoire was profiled, and TCRdb retains in-frame clones only, with some absent. The sample lists approximately 260,000 clones, just under 85% seen once, with 2% in the top ten. CDR3 length equals 15 residues. In germline, CDR1 is LGHNA, CDR2 YSLEER. Trimming cost V 1 base and J 0 bases, with 10 bases left between them. This sequence was found in a woman between 35 and 50 years old in good health and CMV-seropositive. V usage is TRBV4-3 and J usage is TRBJ2-7; the D gene is possibly TRBD2 (5 bases). Material: PBMCs. The CDR3 nucleotides are TGCGCCAGCAGCCAAGTTAGAGGGAGCTCCTACGAGCAGTACTTC. Residues: CASSQVRGSSYEQYF.